Below are 22 T cell receptor beta chains sequenced from a single sample in a study of T cell responses to AZD1222 COVID-19 vaccine. Data came from immunoSEQ multiplex PCR; TCRdb stores just in-frame clones and leaves some out. The repertoire holds 150,000 or so clones, with approximately 95% as singletons. Material: peripheral blood, obtained on day 0 of MenACWY control vaccination. All receptors come from an adult in good health.

The chain couples TRBV10-1 to TRBJ2-3; 8 bases map to TRBD2. Germline values: CDR1 WNHNN, CDR2 SYGVQD (reference sequence). The V segment lost 5 bases and the J segment 4 bases; nucleotides outside the gene matches: 5. The CDR3 totals 14 residues. The CDR3 DNA sequence: TGCGCCAGCAGTATAGCGGGAATAGCAGATACGCAGTATTTT. Protein product: CASSIAGIADTQYF.

CDR3 protein: CASNYRGGSGANVLTF. The CDR3, as DNA: TGTGCCAGCAATTATAGGGGGGGCTCTGGGGCCAACGTCCTGACTTTC. This chain uses TRBV6-5 with TRBJ2-6, with D possibly being TRBD2 (7 bases). The CDR3 is 16 residues long. V lost 7 bases to trimming and J lost 0 bases, with 13 bases between them. Germline V lookup: CDR1 MNHEY, CDR2 SVGAGI.

Only one count was recorded for this clone. This chain links TRBV5-1 with TRBJ1-1; TRBD1 might be the D (5 bases). Germline assignment: CDR1 SGHRS and CDR2 YFSETQ. The length of the CDR3 is 15 residues. V gave up 0 bases and J gave up 4 bases, with 13 bases separating them. The CDR3, as DNA: TGCGCCAGCAGCTTGGGAGATCACGGGGGCACTGAAGCTTTCTTT. Translation: CASSLGDHGGTEAFF.

The rearrangement uses TRBV6-2 or TRBV6-3 and TRBJ2-1; 9 positions agree with TRBD1. Looked up from germline, CDR1 is MNHEY and CDR2 is SVGEGT. V was pared by 2 bases and J by 5 bases, with 13 bases of the junction left unmatched. This CDR3 spans 18 amino acids. CDR3 sequence (DNA): TGTGCCAGCAGTTACCATAACATCCGGGACAGGGTTAACAATGAGCAGTTCTTC. This encodes CASSYHNIRDRVNNEQFF.

This chain uses TRBV5-6 with TRBJ1-1, with D perhaps TRBD1 (5 bases). The CDR3 is made up of 15 amino acids. Germline CDR1 and CDR2: SGHDT and YYEEEE. Trimming took 0 bases from V and 3 from J, leaving 12 bases between them. CDR3 sequence (DNA): TGTGCCAGCAGCTTGGCTGGGGGGGAGTACACTGAAGCTTTCTTT. Protein sequence: CASSLAGGEYTEAFF.

The chain employs TRBV6-5 and TRBJ2-2; D is unclear. The V end was cut by 6 bases, the J end by 8 bases, with 13 bases between. The CDR3 length is 13 residues. Germline lookup yields CDR1 MNHEY and CDR2 SVGAGI. This chain's CDR3 is CASSTALSGELFF. The CDR3 DNA reads as TGTGCCAGCAGCACGGCCTTGTCGGGGGAGCTGTTTTTT.

This clone was seen a few times. The chain carries TRBV4-3 and TRBJ2-1; the match to TRBD1 covers 8 bases. The CDR3 extends over 16 amino acids. Germline values: CDR1 LGHNA, CDR2 YSLEER. The J segment lost 4 bases and the V segment lost 3 bases, leaving 8 bases of the junction unmatched. DNA of the CDR3: TGCGCCAGCAGCCAGGCCTCCGGGACAGGATACAATGAGCAGTTCTTC. Amino acids: CASSQASGTGYNEQFF.

The V and J genes are TRBV7-8 and TRBJ1-2; weak D call: TRBD1 (6 bases). CDR1 SGHVS and CDR2 FQNEAQ come from the germline V gene. The CDR3 length is 12 residues. V was clipped by 6 bases and J by 5 bases, with 10 bases between them. In DNA form, the CDR3 reads TGTGCCAGCAGGGACCAGGGGTATGGCTACACCTTC. It specifies CASRDQGYGYTF.

The rearrangement uses TRBV23-1 and TRBJ1-1; the match to TRBD1 covers 12 bases. TRBV23-1 is an open reading frame whose function is uncertain. The CDR3 runs 18 residues. Trimming cost V 4 bases and J 1 base; bases outside gene matches: 10. As DNA, the CDR3 is TGCGCCAGCAGTCCCGGAGGCCGGGACAGGGGGCCGAACACTGAAGCTTTCTTT. Translated, it gives CASSPGGRDRGPNTEAFF.

This clone was detected once. The chain recombines TRBV4-2 with TRBJ2-3; 9 positions agree with TRBD2. Germline V CDR1 and CDR2: LGHNA, YNFKEQ. There are 16 residues in the CDR3. Trimming at V came to 1 base and at J to 7 bases, leaving 9 bases not matched to a gene. The CDR3 region is CASSQARIAGVNTQYF. For the CDR3, the DNA is TGTGCCAGCAGCCAAGCCCGGATAGCGGGGGTGAATACGCAGTATTTT.

J is TRBJ1-5 and V is TRBV6-2 or TRBV6-3; TRBD1 is a possible D gene (5 bases). The CDR3 runs 12 residues. Germline-derived CDR1 and CDR2 are MNHEY and SVGEGT. V was shortened by 6 bases and J by 7 bases, with 10 bases between the two germline ends. CDR3 nucleotides: TGTGCCAGCAGCCATCGGGGGCAGCCCCAGCATTTT. This codes for CASSHRGQPQHF.

V is TRBV7-9 and J is TRBJ1-5, with D uncertain. The V and J ends lost 2 bases and 4 bases respectively, with 6 bases between them. Per germline, CDR1 SEHNR and CDR2 FQNEAQ (reference sequence). The CDR3 totals 13 residues. CDR3 DNA: TGTGCCAGCAGCTTAAGGGTTAATCAGCCCCAGCATTTT. Amino acids: CASSLRVNQPQHF.

The V and J genes are TRBV28 and TRBJ1-1; 10 nucleotides match TRBD1. The CDR3 consists of 16 residues. The V gene end was trimmed by 4 bases and the J gene end by 5 bases; junction bases not matched to a gene: 10. Germline V CDR1 and CDR2: MDHEN, SYDVKM. CDR3 DNA: TGTGCCAGCAGTTATACTCCGGGACAGGGGAGGACTGAAGCTTTCTTT. This codes for CASSYTPGQGRTEAFF.

A single count supports this clone. The chain combines TRBV5-6 with TRBJ2-5, with D hard to call. The germline V and J ends were trimmed by 4 bases and 6 bases, with 16 bases remaining between them. Germline loops: CDR1 SGHDT, CDR2 YYEEEE. The CDR3 loop spans 14 amino acids. The CDR3 nucleotides read TGTGCCAGCAGCGTGGACCCGGCCAGGAAGACCCAGTACTTC. It encodes CASSVDPARKTQYF.

The chain links TRBV6-1 to TRBJ2-7, with TRBD1 matching over 7 bases. CDR1 MNHNS and CDR2 SASEGT come from the germline V gene. With V trimmed by 3 bases and J by 6 bases, 8 bases remained unmatched. This CDR3 region has 14 residues. DNA for the CDR3: TGTGCCAGCAGTGATAGGGGACAGACCTCCGAGCAGTACTTC. Translating gives CASSDRGQTSEQYF.

The chain combines TRBV2 with TRBJ2-3; TRBD2 is a possible D gene (5 bases). V gave up 5 bases and J gave up 0 bases, with 15 bases separating them. The germline CDR1 and CDR2 sequences are SNHLY and FYNNEI. This CDR3 is 16 amino acids long. In DNA, the CDR3 is TGTGCCAGCAGTCCCATGGACTCCTCTAGCACAGATACGCAGTATTTT. This encodes CASSPMDSSSTDTQYF.

The chain couples TRBV7-8 to TRBJ1-6, with D hard to call. CDR3 size: 14 residues. The germline CDR1 and CDR2 sequences are SGHVS and FQNEAQ. The ends were cut back, 1 base at V and 10 bases at J, with 11 bases in the middle. The CDR3 protein is CASSLGPIGSPLHF. The DNA for the CDR3 is TGTGCCAGCAGCTTAGGACCAATCGGGTCACCCCTCCACTTT.

V and J are TRBV7-9 and TRBJ1-4; maybe TRBD1 (6 bases). The V gene lost 1 base and the J gene lost 1 base, with 7 bases spanning the gap. The germline CDR1 and CDR2 sequences are SEHNR and FQNEAQ (reference sequence). This CDR3 region has 15 residues. The CDR3 nucleotides are TGTGCCAGCAGCTTAGTAGGGGGAACTAATGAAAAACTGTTTTTT. Translation gives CASSLVGGTNEKLFF.

This clone is a singleton in its sample. The gene calls are TRBV6-1 and TRBJ1-6; no reliable D call. The CDR3 is made up of 12 amino acids. The germline V and J ends were trimmed by 0 bases and 10 bases, with 4 bases remaining between them. Germline V gives CDR1 MNHNS, CDR2 SASEGT. Here the CDR3 reads CASSEARSPLHF. DNA for the CDR3: TGTGCCAGCAGTGAAGCGAGGTCACCCCTCCACTTT.

In DNA, the CDR3 is TGTGCCAGCAGCTCCGGGACAGGGGAATATAGCAATCAGCCCCAGCATTTT. Translated, it gives CASSSGTGEYSNQPQHF. The chain links TRBV7-9 to TRBJ1-5; 10 nucleotides match TRBD1. Germline V gives CDR1 SEHNR, CDR2 FQNEAQ (reference sequence). With V trimmed by 4 bases and J by 0 bases, 6 bases remained unmatched. The CDR3 is made up of 17 amino acids.

As regards this clone: Within the sample, other DNA sequences also encode this same CDR3. The chain uses TRBV18 and TRBJ1-1; D remains ambiguous. Trimming took 3 bases from V and 5 from J, leaving 4 bases between them. CDR3 size: 11 residues. Germline V gene lookup returns CDR1 KGHSH and CDR2 LQKENI. CDR3 in amino acids: CASSPGTEAFF. In DNA, the CDR3 is TGTGCCAGCTCACCGGGTACTGAAGCTTTCTTT.

For the CDR3, the DNA is TGTGCCAGCAACCAAAACTATGGCTACACCTTC. It specifies CASNQNYGYTF. This chain joins TRBV6-6 and TRBJ1-2; D unresolved. CDR1 is MNHNY and CDR2 is SVGAGI in the germline V gene (reference sequence). This CDR3 has 11 amino acids. V shed 7 bases and J shed 2 bases, with 5 bases lying between them.